Listed here are 24 T cell receptor beta chains from one sample, sequenced in a study of CD4 T cells in relation to SARS-CoV-2 and coronaviruses. No cognate antigen is known for these TCRs. The unexposed donors gave CD4+ T cells in about 2011-2019, prior to COVID-19. After ten to eleven days of culture, CD4+ T cells were isolated. The protocol was immunoSEQ multiplex PCR, while the TCRdb copy is restricted to in-frame clones and leaves out a portion. The data show 15,000 to 20,000 clones, around three quarters seen once. Sequencing was carried out using CD4+ T cells from PBMCs, cultured in vitro. These receptors all come from a human donor in good health.

This clone has a handful of counts. The V and J genes are TRBV10-1 and TRBJ2-7; 11 bases are shared with TRBD1. This CDR3 is 16 amino acids long. Trimming at V came to 2 bases and at J to 3 bases, leaving 6 bases not matched to a gene. Germline lookup yields CDR1 WNHNN and CDR2 SYGVQD (reference sequence). In nucleotides, the CDR3 is TGCGCCAGCAGTGAGCACCGGGACAGGGGGTTCTACGAGCAGTACTTC. Translated, it gives CASSEHRDRGFYEQYF.

The chain employs TRBV3-1 (or the pseudogene TRBV3-2) and TRBJ1-6, with D perhaps matching TRBD1 (5 bases). Trimming pared 5 bases from V and 7 bases from J, leaving 15 bases between. The CDR3 extends over 15 amino acids. The V gene's germline CDR1 is LGHDT and CDR2 YNNKEL (reference sequence). CDR3 DNA: TGTGCCAGCAGCGACCAGATTGGGACCAATTCACCCCTCCACTTT. This translates into CASSDQIGTNSPLHF.

The chain links TRBV2 to TRBJ2-3; D is possibly TRBD1 or TRBD2 (5 bases each). Trimming cost V 4 bases and J 0 bases, with 14 bases left between them. Germline CDR1 is SNHLY and CDR2 is FYNNEI. The CDR3 length is 16 residues. Written as DNA, the CDR3 is TGTGCCAGCAGTGCTACCGGGACGCACAGCACAGATACGCAGTATTTT. The encoded protein is CASSATGTHSTDTQYF.

This rearrangement joins TRBV11-3 to TRBJ2-1; TRBD2 matches at 13 bases. J lost 2 bases, V lost 5 bases, and 3 bases had no gene match. The germline CDR1 and CDR2 sequences are SGHNT and YENEEA. This CDR3 region has 16 residues. CDR3 in amino acids: CASSNTSGRAYNEQFF. CDR3 bases: TGTGCCAGCAGCAATACTAGCGGGAGGGCCTACAATGAGCAGTTCTTC.

The sample holds one count of this clone. V is TRBV18 and J is TRBJ1-6; no reliable D call. Germline CDR1 is KGHSH and CDR2 is LQKENI. The CDR3 runs 16 residues. The V end was cut by 3 bases, the J end by 5 bases, with 14 bases between. CDR3 amino acids: CASSPSDAKNNSPLHF. The CDR3 DNA is TGTGCCAGCTCACCGAGCGACGCAAAGAATAATTCACCCCTCCACTTT.

This clone was detected only a few times. The chain is built from TRBV9 and TRBJ2-5, with TRBD1 identical over 9 bases. The CDR3 runs 15 residues. Unmatched junction bases numbered 8, after V lost 3 bases and J lost 5 bases. The germline V gene encodes CDR1 SGDLS and CDR2 YYNGEE. The CDR3 protein is CASSATGGAGETQYF. DNA for the CDR3: TGTGCCAGCAGCGCTACAGGGGGCGCGGGGGAGACCCAGTACTTC.

This clone was detected once. This chain joins TRBV12-5 and TRBJ2-7, with D perhaps TRBD1 (6 bases). V lost 6 bases, J lost 3 bases, and 18 bases lay in between. CDR3 length equals 15 residues. Germline V lookup: CDR1 LGHNT, CDR2 FRNRAP. The CDR3 coding sequence is TGTGCTAGTGGCCTAAAACAGGGATATAACTACGAGCAGTACTTC. It yields the protein CASGLKQGYNYEQYF.

This clone was seen a few times. The chain carries TRBV6-5 and TRBJ2-7; D is undetermined. Germline V CDR1 and CDR2: MNHEY, SVGAGI. This CDR3 has 14 residues. V lost 5 bases and J lost 2, with 13 bases in between. CDR3 region: CASSRPGKPYEQYF. CDR3 sequence (DNA): TGTGCCAGCAGTCGGCCAGGCAAACCCTACGAGCAGTACTTC.

This clone is categorized as medium-sized. The chain employs TRBV7-9 and TRBJ2-7; no reliable D call. The V end lost 8 bases, the J end lost 1 base, and 15 bases lay between the germline ends. This CDR3 has 14 amino acids. The germline V gene has CDR1 SEHNR and CDR2 FQNEAQ (reference sequence). This chain's CDR3 is CASGPITDSYEQYF. The CDR3 DNA is TGTGCCAGCGGCCCGATAACAGATTCCTACGAGCAGTACTTC.

This clone was counted a few times. The chain joins TRBV5-6 to TRBJ2-1, with 8 bases matching TRBD2. There are 15 residues in the CDR3. Germline V gives CDR1 SGHDT, CDR2 YYEEEE. After removal of 2 bases from V and 5 bases from J, the junction contained 6 bases not matched to a gene. CDR3 DNA: TGTGCCAGCAGCTTATGGACTAGCAGCAACAATGAGCAGTTCTTC. This translates into CASSLWTSSNNEQFF.

This chain uses TRBV24-1 with TRBJ1-2, with 7 bases that match TRBD1. The CDR3 has 14 residues. The V gene end was trimmed by 4 bases and the J gene end by 4 bases; junction bases not matched to a gene: 5. The V gene's germline CDR1 is KGHDR and CDR2 SFDVKD. CDR3 bases: TGTGCCACCAGTGACGGTGGGACAGCCTATGGCTACACCTTC. Its protein product is CATSDGGTAYGYTF.

This clone was detected a few times. The rearrangement joins TRBV24-1 to TRBJ2-2, with 16 bases lining up with TRBD2. V lost 10 bases, J lost 6 bases, and 22 bases stayed unmatched. The V gene's germline CDR1 is KGHDR and CDR2 SFDVKD. This CDR3 has 21 residues. The CDR3, as DNA: TGTGCCACTAAGCAATCCAAGAGGGAGGGACTAGCGGGAGGGCCAGCCGGGGAGCTGTTTTTT. Translating it yields CATKQSKREGLAGGPAGELFF.

The chain is built from TRBV20-1 and TRBJ2-7; D not certain. V lost 3 bases to trimming and J lost 6 bases, with 15 bases between them. The CDR3 runs to 13 residues. CDR1 and CDR2 (germline): DFQATT, SNEGSKA (reference sequence). CDR3 DNA: TGCAGTGCTAGTGAATCTACCCCCCCCGAGCAGTACTTC. Protein sequence: CSASESTPPEQYF.

This clone came up once. The chain couples TRBV30 to TRBJ2-1; 9 positions agree with TRBD1. This CDR3 has 14 residues. The germline CDR1 and CDR2 sequences are GTSNPN and SVGIG (reference sequence). With 6 bases clipped from V and 4 bases from J, the junction kept 7 bases outside the gene matches. The CDR3, as DNA: TGTGCCTGCATCGGGACAGGGATTTACAATGAGCAGTTCTTC. Protein sequence: CACIGTGIYNEQFF.

V and J are TRBV19 and TRBJ1-2; 9 bases map to TRBD1. This CDR3 has 17 residues. Germline V gene lookup returns CDR1 LNHDA and CDR2 SQIVND (reference sequence). J lost 4 bases, V lost 5 bases, and 14 bases had no gene match. As DNA, the CDR3 is TGTGCCAGTAGTCCCCAGGACAGGGGCCAGTTGGGCTATGGCTACACCTTC. Its translation is CASSPQDRGQLGYGYTF.

The chain combines TRBV18 with TRBJ1-1; D is ambiguous. Germline V gives CDR1 KGHSH, CDR2 LQKENI. The V end was cut by 1 base, the J end by 4 bases, with 10 bases between. The CDR3 totals 14 residues. The CDR3 DNA reads as TGTGCCAGCTCACCACTTCTGGGTGGCACTGAAGCTTTCTTT. This translates into CASSPLLGGTEAFF.

This chain joins TRBV6-5 and TRBJ1-2, with D hard to call. The CDR3 contains 15 residues. The germline V gene encodes CDR1 MNHEY and CDR2 SVGAGI. V was clipped by 7 bases and J by 0 bases, with 15 bases between them. The CDR3 DNA sequence: TGTGCCAGCACCCCCTTACACGGGCCTAACTATGGCTACACCTTC. Its translation: CASTPLHGPNYGYTF.

J is TRBJ2-3 and V is TRBV6-2 or TRBV6-3; D gene ambiguous. V was trimmed by 6 bases and J by 4 bases, leaving 11 bases between them. The germline gives CDR1 MNHEY, CDR2 SVGEGT. This CDR3 is 13 amino acids long. CDR3 protein: CASSPMRPDTQYF. Written as DNA, the CDR3 is TGTGCCAGCAGCCCTATGAGGCCAGATACGCAGTATTTT.

The rearrangement links TRBV27 to TRBJ2-1; TRBD2 matches 7 bases. Germline V gives CDR1 MNHEY, CDR2 SMNVEV (reference sequence). This CDR3 is 15 amino acids long. The ends lost 6 bases at V and 11 bases at J; junction bases unmatched: 16. CDR3: CASRTSRLAQHKQFF. The CDR3 DNA follows: TGTGCCAGCAGAACCTCGAGACTAGCCCAACATAAGCAGTTCTTC.

The CDR3 reads CAWSRVAGNTIYF. The CDR3 DNA follows: TGTGCCTGGAGCAGGGTAGCAGGAAACACCATATATTTT. The chain couples TRBV30 to TRBJ1-3; possibly TRBD1 for D (5 bases). CDR1 and CDR2 (germline): GTSNPN, SVGIG (reference sequence). The CDR3 runs to 13 residues. Trimming left V 3 bases short and J 4 bases short, with 10 bases between. The full variable domain, its missing parts supplied by reference TRBV30 and TRBJ1-3, is SQTIHQWPATLVQPVGSPLSLECTVEGTSNPNLYWYRQAAGRGLQLLFYSVGIGQISSEVPQNLSASRPQDRQFILSSKKLLLSDSGFYLCAWSRVAGNTIYFGEGSWLTVV.

This chain links TRBV10-3 with TRBJ1-2; D is ambiguous. The CDR3 runs 12 residues. The germline V gene has CDR1 ENHRY and CDR2 SYGVKD. The V end was cut by 6 bases, the J end by 0 bases, with 5 bases between. The CDR3 is CAISQTNYGYTF. CDR3 DNA sequence: TGTGCCATCAGCCAAACTAACTATGGCTACACCTTC.

The J gene is TRBJ2-3, the V gene TRBV3-1 (or the pseudogene TRBV3-2); 15 bases are shared with TRBD2. Germline-derived CDR1 and CDR2 are LGHDT and YNNKEL (reference sequence). Trimming removed 0 bases from V and 3 bases from J; junction bases left unmatched: 13. The CDR3 loop spans 21 amino acids. In nucleotides, the CDR3 is TGTGCCAGCAGCCAAGATCGGACATTCGGACTAGCGGGAGGGCCGACAGATACGCAGTATTTT. It yields the protein CASSQDRTFGLAGGPTDTQYF.

The sample holds a few counts of this clone. This chain joins TRBV12-5 and TRBJ1-1, with 8 bases matching TRBD1. Germline CDR1 LGHNT, CDR2 FRNRAP. This CDR3 region has 13 residues. The J segment lost 6 bases and the V segment lost 8 bases, leaving 8 bases of the junction unmatched. In DNA form, the CDR3 reads TGTGCTAGTACGCTCAGGGGGCGGTCTGAAGCTTTCTTT. It is translated as CASTLRGRSEAFF.

The V call is TRBV14, the J call TRBJ2-7, with 9 bases matching TRBD2. V trimming: 0 bases; J trimming: 7 bases; junction bases outside the gene matches: 7. CDR1 is SGHDN and CDR2 is FVKESK in the germline V gene. The CDR3 is 15 residues long. CDR3 sequence reads: CASSQDGGRVREQYF. Here the CDR3 DNA reads TGTGCCAGCAGCCAAGATGGCGGGAGGGTCCGGGAGCAGTACTTC.